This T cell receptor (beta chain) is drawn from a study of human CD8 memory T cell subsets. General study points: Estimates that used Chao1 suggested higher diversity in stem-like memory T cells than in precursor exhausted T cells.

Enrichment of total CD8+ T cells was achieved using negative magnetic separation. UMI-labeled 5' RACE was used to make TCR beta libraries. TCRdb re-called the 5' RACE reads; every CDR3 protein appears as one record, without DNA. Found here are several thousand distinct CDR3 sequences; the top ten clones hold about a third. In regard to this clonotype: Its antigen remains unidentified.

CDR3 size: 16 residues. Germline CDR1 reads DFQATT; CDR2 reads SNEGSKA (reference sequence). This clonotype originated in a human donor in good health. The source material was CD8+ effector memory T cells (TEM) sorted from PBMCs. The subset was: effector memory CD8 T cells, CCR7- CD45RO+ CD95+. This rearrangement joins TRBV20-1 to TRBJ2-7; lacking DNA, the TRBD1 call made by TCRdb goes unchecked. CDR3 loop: CSARDLDIGDSYEQYF.